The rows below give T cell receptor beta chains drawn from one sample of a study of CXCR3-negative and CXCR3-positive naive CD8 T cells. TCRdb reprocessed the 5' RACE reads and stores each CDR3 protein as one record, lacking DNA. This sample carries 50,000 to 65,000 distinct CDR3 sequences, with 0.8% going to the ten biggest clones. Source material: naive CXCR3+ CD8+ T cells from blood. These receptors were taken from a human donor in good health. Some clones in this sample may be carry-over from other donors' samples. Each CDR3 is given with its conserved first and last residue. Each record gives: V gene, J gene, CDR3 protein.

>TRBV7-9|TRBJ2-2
CASSLAPGQGAGELFF
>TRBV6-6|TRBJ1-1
CASSYSRASEAFF
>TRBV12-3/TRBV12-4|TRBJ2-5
CASSGLAVQETQYF
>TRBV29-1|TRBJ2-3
CSGLDRGGGDTQYF
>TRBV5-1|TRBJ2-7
CASWDHSYEQYF
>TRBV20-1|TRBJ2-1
CSARDLRGRVYNEQFF
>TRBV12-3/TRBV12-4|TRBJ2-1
CASSSTSSYNEQFF
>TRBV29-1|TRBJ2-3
CSETGTDTQYF
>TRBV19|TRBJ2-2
CATAPWTGLAIGAGELFF
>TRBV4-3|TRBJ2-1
CASSQYNEQFF
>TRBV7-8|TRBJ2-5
CASSLGLSGGPQETQYF
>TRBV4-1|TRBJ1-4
CASSQEGVQDREKEKLFF
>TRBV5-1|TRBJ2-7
CASSFGTGYEQYF
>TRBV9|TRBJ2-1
CASSPRGATYNEQFF
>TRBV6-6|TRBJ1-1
CASSYLRAGTEAFF
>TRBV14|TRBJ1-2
CASSHWGQGDGYTF
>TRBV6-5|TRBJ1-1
CPSSSRDINTEAFF
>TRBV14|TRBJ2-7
CASSPREGSLNEQYF
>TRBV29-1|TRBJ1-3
CSAREGNTIYF
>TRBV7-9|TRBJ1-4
CASSLAGGLFF
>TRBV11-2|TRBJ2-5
CASSIRTSGSLRQETQYF
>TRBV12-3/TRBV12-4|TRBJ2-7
CASSTNSGQSLYEQYF
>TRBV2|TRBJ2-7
CASSEGTANYEQYF
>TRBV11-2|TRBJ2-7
CASSLALRGYEQYF
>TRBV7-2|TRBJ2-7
CASSLVPLSSYEQYF
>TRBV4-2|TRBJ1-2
CASSQDGYQNYGYTF
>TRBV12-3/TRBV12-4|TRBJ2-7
CASRRLLSEQYF
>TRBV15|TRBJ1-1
CATSRDRGTEAFF
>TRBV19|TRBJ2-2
CASSIDQDIYRTGELFF
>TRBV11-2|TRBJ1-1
CASSPVAENTEAFF
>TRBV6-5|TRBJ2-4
CASGGISAKNIQYF
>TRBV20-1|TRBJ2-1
CSAPRTGNEQFF
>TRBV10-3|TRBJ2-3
CAISDTLTGPDTQYF
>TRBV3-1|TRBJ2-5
CASSQESEVAATQYF
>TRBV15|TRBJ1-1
CATSSPGLMNTEAFF
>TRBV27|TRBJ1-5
CASSMDRGYQPQHF